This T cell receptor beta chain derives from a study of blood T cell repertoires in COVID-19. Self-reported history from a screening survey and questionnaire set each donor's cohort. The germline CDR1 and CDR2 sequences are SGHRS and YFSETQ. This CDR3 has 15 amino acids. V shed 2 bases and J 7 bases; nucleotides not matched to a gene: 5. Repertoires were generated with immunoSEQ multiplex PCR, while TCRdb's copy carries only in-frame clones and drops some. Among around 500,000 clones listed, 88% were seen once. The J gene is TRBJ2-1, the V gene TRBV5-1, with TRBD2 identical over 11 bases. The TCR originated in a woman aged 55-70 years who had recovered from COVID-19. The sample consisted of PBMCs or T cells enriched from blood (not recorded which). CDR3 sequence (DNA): TGCGCCAGCAGCTTCGCTAGCGGGGGGTTGAATGAGCAGTTCTTC. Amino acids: CASSFASGGLNEQFF.